The 18 T cell receptor beta chains given below trace back to one sample, sequenced in a study of cytotoxic CD8 clonotypes in ibrutinib-treated CLL. Sequenced by immunoSEQ multiplex PCR; TCRdb stores in-frame clones only, minus some. The sample includes 100,000 to 150,000 clones, 75% to 90% seen only once; the top ten take roughly 1.9%. Source: PBMCs, taken after 24 months of ibrutinib treatment. Receptor source: a human donor with chronic lymphocytic leukemia.

The rearrangement links TRBV18 to TRBJ2-1; D not resolved. This CDR3 is built from 16 residues. V was cut by 6 bases and J by 4 bases, with 19 bases left in between. Germline V CDR1 and CDR2: KGHSH, LQKENI. The CDR3: CASSLGSAYEYNEQFF. The DNA for the CDR3 is TGTGCCAGCTCTCTAGGGTCTGCGTACGAATACAATGAGCAGTTCTTC.

This chain links TRBV18 with TRBJ2-7; unclear D gene. The CDR3 sequence is 14 residues long. Germline V lookup: CDR1 KGHSH, CDR2 LQKENI. With 6 bases removed from V and 5 bases from J, the gap between germline ends came to 17 bases. The CDR3 DNA sequence: TGTGCCAGCTCTCAAATTCGGGTTTGGAACGAGCAGTACTTC. This sequence encodes CASSQIRVWNEQYF. The full variable domain, completed using reference TRBV18 and TRBJ2-7, is NAGVMQNPRHLVRRRGQEARLRCSPMKGHSHVYWYRQLPEEGLKFMVYLQKENIIDESGMPKERFSAEFPKEGPSILRIQQVVRGDSAAYFCASSQIRVWNEQYFGPGTRLTVT.

This clone showed up just once. The chain is built from TRBV6-5 and TRBJ2-2, with unresolved D. V gave up 7 bases and J gave up 4 bases, with 16 bases separating them. This CDR3 region has 15 residues. Germline V lookup: CDR1 MNHEY, CDR2 SVGAGI. The CDR3: CASTLRAAATGELFF. The CDR3 DNA is TGTGCCAGCACCCTCCGGGCGGCCGCCACCGGGGAGCTGTTTTTT.

This chain connects TRBV29-1 to TRBJ2-3, with 7 bases lining up with TRBD2. Germline lookup yields CDR1 SQVTM and CDR2 ANQGSEA. The trim removed 4 bases at V and 3 bases at J, leaving 13 bases unmatched. The CDR3 spans 16 residues. CDR3 protein: CSVVPGGGRLTDTQYF. The CDR3 nucleotides are TGCAGCGTTGTTCCGGGAGGCGGGAGACTTACAGATACGCAGTATTTT.

The table lists this clone with a count of one. This sequence joins TRBV19 and TRBJ1-3; TRBD1 agrees at 7 bases. The CDR3 covers 14 residues. Germline trimming cut 5 bases from V and 5 bases from J; bases unmatched to any gene: 6. CDR1 is LNHDA, CDR2 SQIVND, per germline (reference sequence). The CDR3 bases are TGTGCCAGTAGTCCCGGACAGGACCGAAACACCATATATTTT. Its protein product is CASSPGQDRNTIYF.

The chain employs TRBV6-1 and TRBJ1-1; no reliable D call. Deletions cut 6 bases from V and 5 bases from J, with 10 bases between. This CDR3 region has 12 residues. Germline CDR1 and CDR2: MNHNS and SASEGT. This chain's CDR3 is CASRPTVTEAFF. The CDR3 DNA is TGTGCCAGCAGACCCACAGTTACTGAAGCTTTCTTT.

As regards this clone: The sample carries other DNA sequences with the same CDR3. The chain couples TRBV19 to TRBJ1-6; 9 nucleotides align to TRBD1. CDR1 is LNHDA and CDR2 is SQIVND in the germline V gene (reference sequence). The CDR3 length is 13 residues. J lost 10 bases, V lost 5 bases, and 3 bases had no gene match. CDR3 sequence reads: CASSGQGKSPLHF. For the CDR3, the DNA is TGTGCCAGTAGTGGACAGGGGAAGTCACCCCTCCACTTT.

CDR3 coding DNA: TGTGCCAGCATAGGCCTGAACACTGAAGCTTTCTTT. Translation: CASIGLNTEAFF. The chain combines TRBV6-5 with TRBJ1-1; unclear D gene. The CDR3 loop spans 12 amino acids. Trimming removed 7 bases from V and 0 bases from J, with 6 bases in between. Per germline, CDR1 MNHEY and CDR2 SVGAGI.

The genes are TRBV4-1 and TRBJ2-1; TRBD2 matches 10 bases. Germline lookup yields CDR1 MGHRA and CDR2 YSYEKL. J lost 7 bases, V lost 4 bases, and 13 bases had no gene match. The CDR3 has 17 amino acids. CDR3 sequence (DNA): TGCGCCAGCAGCCCTGCTACAGGACTAGCGGAGTCAAATGAGCAGTTCTTC. Its translation is CASSPATGLAESNEQFF.

The J gene is TRBJ2-1, the V gene TRBV4-2; 7 bases map to TRBD1. This CDR3 region has 16 residues. J lost 4 bases, V lost 1 base, and 7 bases had no gene match. Germline CDR1 and CDR2: LGHNA and YNFKEQ. CDR3 sequence reads: CASSQGPDRTYNEQFF. CDR3 in DNA: TGTGCCAGCAGCCAAGGGCCGGACAGGACGTACAATGAGCAGTTCTTC.

The chain uses TRBV4-1 and TRBJ2-7; tentatively, D is TRBD2 (6 bases). The CDR3 extends over 19 amino acids. Between the trimmed V and J ends, which lost 0 bases and 0 bases, there was a span of 21 bases. Germline CDR1 is MGHRA and CDR2 is YSYEKL. The DNA of the CDR3 is TGCGCCAGCAGCCAAGAAATCCGGCAGTCGCGCGGGGCCTCCTACGAGCAGTACTTC. Translated, it gives CASSQEIRQSRGASYEQYF.

The CDR3 nucleotides are TGCGCCAGCAGCCAACGTCACACCGGGACTTTGACCGGGGAGCTGTTTTTT. Protein product: CASSQRHTGTLTGELFF. This chain connects TRBV4-3 to TRBJ2-2; the D gene is possibly TRBD2 (6 bases). Trimming shortened V by 2 bases and J by 5 bases, and 18 bases separated the two germline ends. The germline gives CDR1 LGHNA, CDR2 YSLEER. The CDR3 extends over 17 amino acids.

The chain is built from TRBV7-2 and TRBJ1-2; 7 bases fit TRBD1. The CDR3 runs 15 residues. CDR1 is SGHTA and CDR2 is FQGNSA in the germline V gene. V dropped 3 bases and J dropped 0; count of bases not matched to a gene: 4. CDR3 DNA: TGTGCCAGCAGCTTTCCGGACAGGCCTAACTATGGCTACACCTTC. Amino acids: CASSFPDRPNYGYTF.

This clone was observed a single time. The V gene is TRBV28, the J gene TRBJ1-5, with 12 bases that match TRBD1. V trimming: 4 bases; J trimming: 0 bases; junction bases outside the gene matches: 13. This CDR3 contains 20 residues. Germline V gene data show CDR1 as MDHEN and CDR2 as SYDVKM. The CDR3: CASSSFTGTGGSSSNQPQHF. Here the CDR3 DNA reads TGTGCCAGCAGTTCATTCACCGGGACAGGGGGCTCAAGTAGCAATCAGCCCCAGCATTTT.

This clone came up once. The rearrangement joins TRBV6-4 to TRBJ1-1, with D maybe TRBD1 (6 bases). With 5 bases removed from V and 0 bases from J, the gap between germline ends came to 10 bases. The CDR3 spans 14 residues. Germline CDR1 is MRHNA and CDR2 is SNTAGT. Here the CDR3 DNA reads TGTGCCAGCAGTCCCGGACAGATGAACACTGAAGCTTTCTTT. Translated: CASSPGQMNTEAFF.

This clone was counted only a few times. The chain carries TRBV5-4 and TRBJ2-3; 7 bases match TRBD2. The V segment lost 4 bases and the J segment 5 bases; nucleotides outside the gene matches: 4. Germline CDR1 SGHNT, CDR2 YYREEE (reference sequence). There are 13 residues in the CDR3. CDR3 DNA sequence: TGTGCCAGCAGCCGGGAGGAGGGAGATACGCAGTATTTT. This codes for CASSREEGDTQYF.

This sequence joins TRBV9 and TRBJ2-5; 9 positions match TRBD1. The CDR3 is made up of 14 amino acids. Germline-derived CDR1 and CDR2 are SGDLS and YYNGEE. The trim removed 7 bases at V and 5 bases at J, leaving 9 bases unmatched. The CDR3 sequence is CASSRDRAHETQYF. The CDR3 nucleotides are TGTGCCAGCTCCCGGGACAGGGCCCACGAGACCCAGTACTTC.

The chain recombines TRBV2 with TRBJ2-2; tentatively, D is TRBD2 (6 bases). V was trimmed by 6 bases and J by 1 base, leaving 18 bases between them. Germline CDR1 reads SNHLY; CDR2 reads FYNNEI. This CDR3 is built from 17 residues. This CDR3 is CASRSGGELGNTGELFF. DNA of the CDR3: TGTGCCAGCAGGAGTGGCGGGGAGCTAGGGAACACCGGGGAGCTGTTTTTT.